This T cell receptor (beta chain) was identified during a study of T cell changes during pregnancy in multiple sclerosis. Trimming cost V 1 base and J 0 bases, with 8 bases left between them. Germline V gene data show CDR1 as SGHAT and CDR2 as FQNNGV. The CDR3 is made up of 15 amino acids. Using immunoSEQ multiplex PCR, the repertoire was profiled, and TCRdb retains in-frame clones only, with some absent. Among roughly 18,000 clones listed, more than 75% were seen once. The sequences come from CD4+ T cells from peripheral blood mononuclear cells, collected in the first trimester of pregnancy. V is TRBV11-2 and J is TRBJ2-3; no firm D call. This TCR derives from a female donor in good health, enrolled as a control in a pregnancy study. The CDR3 bases are TGTGCCAGCAGCTTAGTGTTGTCTAGCACAGATACGCAGTATTTT. Translated, it gives CASSLVLSSTDTQYF.